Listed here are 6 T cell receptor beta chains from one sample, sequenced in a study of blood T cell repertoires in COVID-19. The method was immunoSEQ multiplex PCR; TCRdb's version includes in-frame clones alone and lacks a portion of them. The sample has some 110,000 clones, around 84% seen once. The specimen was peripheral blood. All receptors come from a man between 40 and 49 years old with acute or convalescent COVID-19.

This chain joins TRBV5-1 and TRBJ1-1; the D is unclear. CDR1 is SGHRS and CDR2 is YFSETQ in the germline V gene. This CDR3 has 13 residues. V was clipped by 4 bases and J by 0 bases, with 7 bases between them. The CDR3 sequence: CASSLGMNTEAFF. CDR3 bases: TGCGCCAGCAGCCTAGGTATGAACACTGAAGCTTTCTTT.

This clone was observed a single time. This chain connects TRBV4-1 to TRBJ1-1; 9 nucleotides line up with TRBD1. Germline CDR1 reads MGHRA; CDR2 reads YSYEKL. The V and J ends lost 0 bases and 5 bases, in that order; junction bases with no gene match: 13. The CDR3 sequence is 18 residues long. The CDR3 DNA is TGCGCCAGCAGCCAAGATCGCGGGACAGGGAGGTTGGTGACTGAAGCTTTCTTT. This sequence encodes CASSQDRGTGRLVTEAFF.

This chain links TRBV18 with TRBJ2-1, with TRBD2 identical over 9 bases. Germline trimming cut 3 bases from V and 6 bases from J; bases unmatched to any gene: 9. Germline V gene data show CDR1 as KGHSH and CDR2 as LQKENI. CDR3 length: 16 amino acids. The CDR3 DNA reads TGTGCCAGCTCACCGCTTGCGGGGGGGCATGCCAATGAGCAGTTCTTC. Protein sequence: CASSPLAGGHANEQFF.

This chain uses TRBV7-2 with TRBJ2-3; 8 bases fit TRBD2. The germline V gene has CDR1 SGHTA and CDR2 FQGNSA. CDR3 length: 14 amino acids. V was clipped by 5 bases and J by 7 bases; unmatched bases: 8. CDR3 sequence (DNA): TGTGCCAGCAGCGTCGGGGGGGTCGAGAATACGCAGTATTTT. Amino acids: CASSVGGVENTQYF.

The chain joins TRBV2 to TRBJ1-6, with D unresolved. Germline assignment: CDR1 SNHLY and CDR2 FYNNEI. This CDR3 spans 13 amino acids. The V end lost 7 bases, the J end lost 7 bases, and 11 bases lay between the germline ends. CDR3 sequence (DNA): TGTGCCAGCACCGCGGAGGAGAATTCACCCCTCCACTTT. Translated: CASTAEENSPLHF.

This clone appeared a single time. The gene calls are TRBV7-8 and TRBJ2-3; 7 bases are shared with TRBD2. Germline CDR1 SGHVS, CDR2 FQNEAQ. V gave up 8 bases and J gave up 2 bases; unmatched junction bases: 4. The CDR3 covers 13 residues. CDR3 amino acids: CASGRADTDTQYF. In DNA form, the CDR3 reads TGTGCCAGCGGGAGGGCCGACACAGATACGCAGTATTTT.